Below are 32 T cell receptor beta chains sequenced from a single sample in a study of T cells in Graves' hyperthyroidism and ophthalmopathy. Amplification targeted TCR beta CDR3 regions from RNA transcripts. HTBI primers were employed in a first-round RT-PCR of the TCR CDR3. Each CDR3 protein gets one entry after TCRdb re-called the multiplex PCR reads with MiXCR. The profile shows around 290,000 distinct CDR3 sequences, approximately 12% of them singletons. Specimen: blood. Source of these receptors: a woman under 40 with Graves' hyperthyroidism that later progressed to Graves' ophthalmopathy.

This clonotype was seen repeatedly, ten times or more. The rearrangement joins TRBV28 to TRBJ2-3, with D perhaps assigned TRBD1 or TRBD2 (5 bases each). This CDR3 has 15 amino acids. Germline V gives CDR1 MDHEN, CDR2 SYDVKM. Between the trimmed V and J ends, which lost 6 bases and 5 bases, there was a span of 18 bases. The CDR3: CASRPGAPRGDTQYF. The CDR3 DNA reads TGTGCCAGCAGGCCCGGGGCCCCCCGTGGAGATACGCAGTATTTT.

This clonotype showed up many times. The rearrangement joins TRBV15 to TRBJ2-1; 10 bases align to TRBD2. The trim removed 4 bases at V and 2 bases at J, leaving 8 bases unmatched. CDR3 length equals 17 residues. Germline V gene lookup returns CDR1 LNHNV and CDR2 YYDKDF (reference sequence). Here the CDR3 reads CATSTVELAGTYNEQFF. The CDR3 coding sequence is TGTGCCACCAGCACGGTGGAACTAGCGGGGACCTACAATGAGCAGTTCTTC.

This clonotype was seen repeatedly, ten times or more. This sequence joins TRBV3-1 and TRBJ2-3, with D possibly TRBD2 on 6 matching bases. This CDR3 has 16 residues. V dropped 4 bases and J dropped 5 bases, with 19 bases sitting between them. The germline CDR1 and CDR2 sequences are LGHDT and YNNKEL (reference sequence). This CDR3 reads CASSRGLASSGDTQYF. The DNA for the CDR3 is TGTGCCAGCAGCCGAGGGCTAGCGTCATCGGGAGATACGCAGTATTTT.

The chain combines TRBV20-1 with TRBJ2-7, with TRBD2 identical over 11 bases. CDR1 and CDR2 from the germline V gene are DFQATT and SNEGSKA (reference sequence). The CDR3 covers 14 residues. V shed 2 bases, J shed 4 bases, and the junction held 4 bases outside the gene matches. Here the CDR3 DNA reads TGCAGTGCTAGAAGTCTAGCGGGAGGTTACGAGCAGTACTTC. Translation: CSARSLAGGYEQYF.

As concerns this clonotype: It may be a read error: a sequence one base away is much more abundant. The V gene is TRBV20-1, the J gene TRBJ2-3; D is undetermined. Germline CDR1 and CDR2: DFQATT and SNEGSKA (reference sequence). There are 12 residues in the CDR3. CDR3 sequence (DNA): TGCAGTGCCCTCAGCCGCACAAATACGCAGTATTTT. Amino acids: CSALSRTNTQYF.

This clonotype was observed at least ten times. CDR3 DNA: TGTGCCACCAGCAGAGGGGCAGAGAACACTGAAGCTTTCTTT. This gives the protein CATSRGAENTEAFF. J is TRBJ1-1 and V is TRBV15; D is ambiguous. Per germline, CDR1 LNHNV and CDR2 YYDKDF (reference sequence). This CDR3 region has 14 residues. Trimming pared 1 base from V and 1 base from J, leaving 7 bases between.

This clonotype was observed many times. The CDR3 bases are TGCGCCAGCAGGGGCATACTACACGGGACCGGGGAGCTGTTTTTT. Protein product: CASRGILHGTGELFF. The chain combines TRBV4-1 with TRBJ2-2; D gene unclear. The CDR3 has 15 residues. Trimming cost V 6 bases and J 5 bases, with 16 bases left between them. Germline V gene lookup returns CDR1 MGHRA and CDR2 YSYEKL.

CDR3 nucleotides: TGCAGTGCGCCTTCTAGCGGGCCTAGCACAGATACGCAGTATTTT. This translates into CSAPSSGPSTDTQYF. The chain joins TRBV20-1 to TRBJ2-3, with 8 bases fitting TRBD2. The CDR3 loop spans 15 amino acids. Germline trimming cut 6 bases from V and 0 bases from J; bases unmatched to any gene: 8. Germline CDR1 is DFQATT and CDR2 is SNEGSKA (reference sequence).

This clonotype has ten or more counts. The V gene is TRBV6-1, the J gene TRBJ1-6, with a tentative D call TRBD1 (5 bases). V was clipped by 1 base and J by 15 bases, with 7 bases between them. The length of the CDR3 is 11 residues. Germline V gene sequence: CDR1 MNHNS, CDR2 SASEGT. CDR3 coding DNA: TGTGCCAGCAGTGAAGGGGGCGTCCTCCACTTT. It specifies CASSEGGVLHF.

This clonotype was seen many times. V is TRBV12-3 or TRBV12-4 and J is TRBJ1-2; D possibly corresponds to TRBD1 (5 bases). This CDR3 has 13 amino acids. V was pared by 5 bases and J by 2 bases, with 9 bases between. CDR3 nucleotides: TGTGCCAGCAGTGGGGGGATGAACTATGGCTACACCTTC. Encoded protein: CASSGGMNYGYTF.

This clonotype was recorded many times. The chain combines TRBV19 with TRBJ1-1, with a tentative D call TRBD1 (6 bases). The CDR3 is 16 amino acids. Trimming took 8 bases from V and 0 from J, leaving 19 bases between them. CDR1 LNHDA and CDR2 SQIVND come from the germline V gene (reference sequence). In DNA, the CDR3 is TGTGCCAGTTTACGACAGGCGTCATCGATGAACACTGAAGCTTTCTTT. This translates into CASLRQASSMNTEAFF.

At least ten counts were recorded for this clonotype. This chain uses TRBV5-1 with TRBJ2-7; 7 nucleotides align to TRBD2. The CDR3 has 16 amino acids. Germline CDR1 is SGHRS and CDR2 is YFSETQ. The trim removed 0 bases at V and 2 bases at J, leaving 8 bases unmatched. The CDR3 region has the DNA TGCGCCAGCAGCTTGGAATGGGCTAGCGGAGCCTACGAGCAGTACTTC. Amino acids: CASSLEWASGAYEQYF.

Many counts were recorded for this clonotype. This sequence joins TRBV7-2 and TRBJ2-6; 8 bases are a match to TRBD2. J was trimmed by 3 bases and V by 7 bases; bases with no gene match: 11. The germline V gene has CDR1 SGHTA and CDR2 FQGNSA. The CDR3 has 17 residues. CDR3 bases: TGTGCCAGCACCCGAGGTAGCGGGGCCTTTGGGGCCAACGTCCTGACTTTC. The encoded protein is CASTRGSGAFGANVLTF.

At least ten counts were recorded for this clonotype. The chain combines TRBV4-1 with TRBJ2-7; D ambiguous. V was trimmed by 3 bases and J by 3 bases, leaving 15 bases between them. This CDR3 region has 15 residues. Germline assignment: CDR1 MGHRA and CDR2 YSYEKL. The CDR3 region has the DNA TGCGCCAGCAGCCATGTAGGCCAGACCTACTACGAGCAGTACTTC. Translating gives CASSHVGQTYYEQYF.

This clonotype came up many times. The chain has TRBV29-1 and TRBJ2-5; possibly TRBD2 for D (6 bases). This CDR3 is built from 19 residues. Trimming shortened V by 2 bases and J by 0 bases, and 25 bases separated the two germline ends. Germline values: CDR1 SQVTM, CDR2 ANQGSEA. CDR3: CSVEMGGSKVAEYQETQYF. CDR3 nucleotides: TGCAGCGTTGAAATGGGGGGAAGTAAGGTAGCGGAGTACCAAGAGACCCAGTACTTC.

The CDR3 bases are TGTGCCAGCAGCTTGAGGGCAGGGACCTACAATGAGCAGTTCTTC. Translating gives CASSLRAGTYNEQFF. The rearrangement links TRBV5-6 to TRBJ2-1, with a tentative D call TRBD1 (5 bases). V was cut by 1 base and J by 2 bases, with 10 bases left in between. CDR1 is SGHDT and CDR2 is YYEEEE in the germline V gene. CDR3 length: 15 residues.

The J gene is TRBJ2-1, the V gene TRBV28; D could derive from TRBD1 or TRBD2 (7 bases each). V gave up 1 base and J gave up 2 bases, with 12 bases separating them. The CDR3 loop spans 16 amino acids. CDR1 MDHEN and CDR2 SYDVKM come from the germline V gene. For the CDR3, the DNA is TGTGCCAGCAGTTTATTCCAGGGGGGGCCCTACAATGAGCAGTTCTTC. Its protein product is CASSLFQGGPYNEQFF.

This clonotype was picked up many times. The CDR3 here is CASSLVVAGSYEQYF. As DNA, the CDR3 is TGTGCCAGCAGTTTAGTAGTTGCTGGGTCCTACGAGCAGTACTTC. J is TRBJ2-7 and V is TRBV28; D not certain. Trimming removed 2 bases from V and 1 base from J, with 12 bases in between. CDR3 size: 15 residues. Germline V gene lookup returns CDR1 MDHEN and CDR2 SYDVKM.

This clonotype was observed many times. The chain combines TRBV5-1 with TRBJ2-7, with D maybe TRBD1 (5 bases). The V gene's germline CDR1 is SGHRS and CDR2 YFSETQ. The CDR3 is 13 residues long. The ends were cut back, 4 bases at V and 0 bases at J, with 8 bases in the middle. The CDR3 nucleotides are TGCGCCAGCAGCCCAGGGAACTCCTACGAGCAGTACTTC. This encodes CASSPGNSYEQYF. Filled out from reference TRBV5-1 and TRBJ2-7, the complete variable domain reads KAGVTQTPRYLIKTRGQQVTLSCSPISGHRSVSWYQQTPGQGLQFLFEYFSETQRNKGNFPGRFSGRQFSNSRSEMNVSTLELGDSALYLCASSPGNSYEQYFGPGTRLTVT.

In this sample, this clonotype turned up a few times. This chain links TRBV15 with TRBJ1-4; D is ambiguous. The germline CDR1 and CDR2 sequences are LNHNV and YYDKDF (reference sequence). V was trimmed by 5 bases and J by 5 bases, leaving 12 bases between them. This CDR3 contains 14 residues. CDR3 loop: CATSSERSNEKLFF. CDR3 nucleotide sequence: TGTGCCACCAGCTCAGAGCGATCGAATGAAAAACTGTTTTTT. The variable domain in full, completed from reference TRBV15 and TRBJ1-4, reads DAMVIQNPRYQVTQFGKPVTLSCSQTLNHNVMYWYQQKSSQAPKLLFHYYDKDFNNEADTPDNFQSRRPNTSFCFLDIRSPGLGDTAMYLCATSSERSNEKLFFGSGTQLSVL.

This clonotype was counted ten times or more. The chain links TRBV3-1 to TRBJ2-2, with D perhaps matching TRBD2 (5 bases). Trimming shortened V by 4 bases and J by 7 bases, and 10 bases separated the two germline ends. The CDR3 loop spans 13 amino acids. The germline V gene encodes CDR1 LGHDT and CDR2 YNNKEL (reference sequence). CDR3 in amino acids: CASSPLGVGELFF. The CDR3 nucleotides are TGTGCCAGCAGCCCTCTGGGAGTCGGGGAGCTGTTTTTT.

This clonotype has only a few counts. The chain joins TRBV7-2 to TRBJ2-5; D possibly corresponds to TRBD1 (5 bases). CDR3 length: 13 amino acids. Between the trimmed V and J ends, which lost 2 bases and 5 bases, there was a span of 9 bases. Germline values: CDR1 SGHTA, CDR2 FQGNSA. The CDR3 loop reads CASSLQAGETQYF. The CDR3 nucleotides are TGTGCCAGCAGCTTACAGGCAGGGGAGACCCAGTACTTC.

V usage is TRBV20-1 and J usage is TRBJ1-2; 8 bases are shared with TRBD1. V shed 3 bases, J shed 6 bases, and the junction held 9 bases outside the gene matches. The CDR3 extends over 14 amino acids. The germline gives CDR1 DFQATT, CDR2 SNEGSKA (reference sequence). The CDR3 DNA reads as TGCAGTGCTAGGACGGACAGGGCGTGGGATGGCTACACCTTC. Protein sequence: CSARTDRAWDGYTF.

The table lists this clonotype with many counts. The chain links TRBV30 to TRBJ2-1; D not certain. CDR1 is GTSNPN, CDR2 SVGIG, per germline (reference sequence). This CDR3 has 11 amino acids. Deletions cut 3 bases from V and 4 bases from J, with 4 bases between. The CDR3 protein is CAWRVYNEQFF. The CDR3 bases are TGTGCCTGGAGGGTGTACAATGAGCAGTTCTTC.

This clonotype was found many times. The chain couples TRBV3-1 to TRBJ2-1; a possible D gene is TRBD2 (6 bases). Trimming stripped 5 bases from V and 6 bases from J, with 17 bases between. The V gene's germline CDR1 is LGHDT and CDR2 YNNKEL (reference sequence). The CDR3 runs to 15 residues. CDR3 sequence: CASSRGLTGGNEQFF. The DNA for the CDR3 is TGTGCCAGCAGCAGGGGACTTACTGGGGGCAATGAGCAGTTCTTC.

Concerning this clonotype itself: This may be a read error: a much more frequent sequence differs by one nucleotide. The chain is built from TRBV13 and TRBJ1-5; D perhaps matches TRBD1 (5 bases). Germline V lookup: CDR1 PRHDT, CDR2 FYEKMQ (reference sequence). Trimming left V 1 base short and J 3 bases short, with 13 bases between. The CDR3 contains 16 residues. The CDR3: CASSLVGRVDNQPQHF. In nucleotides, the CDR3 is TGTGCCAGCAGCTTAGTAGGCAGGGTGGACAATCAGCCCCAGCATTTT.

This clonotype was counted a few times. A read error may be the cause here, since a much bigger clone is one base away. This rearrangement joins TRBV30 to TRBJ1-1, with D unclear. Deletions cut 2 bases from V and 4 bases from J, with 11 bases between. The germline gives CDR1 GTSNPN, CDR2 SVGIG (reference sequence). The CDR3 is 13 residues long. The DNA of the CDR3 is TGTGCCTGGAGTTGGGTCAGGAGCACTGAAGCTTTCTTT. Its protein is CAWSWVRSTEAFF.

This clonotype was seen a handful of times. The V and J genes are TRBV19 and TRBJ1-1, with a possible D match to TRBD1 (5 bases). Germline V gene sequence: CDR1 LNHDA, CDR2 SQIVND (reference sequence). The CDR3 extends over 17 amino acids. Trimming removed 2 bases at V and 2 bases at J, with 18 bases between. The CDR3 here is CASSIWGAGKGNTEAFF. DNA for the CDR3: TGTGCCAGTAGTATATGGGGCGCAGGGAAGGGAAACACTGAAGCTTTCTTT.

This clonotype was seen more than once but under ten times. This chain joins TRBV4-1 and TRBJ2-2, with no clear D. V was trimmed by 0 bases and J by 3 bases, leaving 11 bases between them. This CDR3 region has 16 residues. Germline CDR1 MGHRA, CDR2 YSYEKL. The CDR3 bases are TGCGCCAGCAGCCAAGATCAGGCCTACGACACCGGGGAGCTGTTTTTT. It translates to CASSQDQAYDTGELFF.

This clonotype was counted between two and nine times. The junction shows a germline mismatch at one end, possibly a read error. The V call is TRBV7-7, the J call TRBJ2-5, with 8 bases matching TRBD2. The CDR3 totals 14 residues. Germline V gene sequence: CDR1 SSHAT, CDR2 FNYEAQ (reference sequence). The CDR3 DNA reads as TGTGCTAGCAGCCCAGGGACTAGCCAAGAGACCCAGTACTTC. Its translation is CASSPGTSQETQYF.

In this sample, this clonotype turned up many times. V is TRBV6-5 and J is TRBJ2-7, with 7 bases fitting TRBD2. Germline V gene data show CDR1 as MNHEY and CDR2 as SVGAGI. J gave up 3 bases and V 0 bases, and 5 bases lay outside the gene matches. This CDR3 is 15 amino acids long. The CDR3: CASSYSGGERYEQYF. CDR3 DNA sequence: TGTGCCAGCAGTTACTCGGGAGGGGAGCGCTACGAGCAGTACTTC.

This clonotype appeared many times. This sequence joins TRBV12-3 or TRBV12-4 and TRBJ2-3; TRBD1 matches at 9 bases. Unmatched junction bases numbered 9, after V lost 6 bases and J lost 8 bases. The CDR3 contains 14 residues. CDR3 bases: TGTGCCAGCAGGAAGGGACAGGGTTTTGCTACGCAGTATTTT. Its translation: CASRKGQGFATQYF.